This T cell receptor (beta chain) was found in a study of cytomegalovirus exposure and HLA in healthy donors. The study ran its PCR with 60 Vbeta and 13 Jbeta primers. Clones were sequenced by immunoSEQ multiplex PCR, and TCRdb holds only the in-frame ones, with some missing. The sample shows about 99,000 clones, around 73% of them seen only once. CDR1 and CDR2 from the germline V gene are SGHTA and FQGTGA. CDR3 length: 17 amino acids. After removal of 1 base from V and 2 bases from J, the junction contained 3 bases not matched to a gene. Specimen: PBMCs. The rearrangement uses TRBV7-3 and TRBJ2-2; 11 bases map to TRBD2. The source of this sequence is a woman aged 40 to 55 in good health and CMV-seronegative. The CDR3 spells CASSLIGLAGNTGELFF. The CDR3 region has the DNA TGTGCCAGCAGCTTAATCGGACTAGCGGGTAACACCGGGGAGCTGTTTTTT.